The entry below gives a single TCR beta chain sequence along with its context. The antigen remains undetermined. This specimen comes from a study of blood T cells in healthy people across ages. Study-level results: A conclusive naive versus antigen-experienced comparison was prevented by the unsorted PBMCs. With donor CMV status unknown, expanded clonotype changes were possibly confounded.

Together with a sample-barcoded 5' primer, a J-beta primer mix was included in a second PCR lasting about 7 to 12 cycles. TCRdb independently ran MiXCR on the 5' RACE reads; one entry per CDR3 protein. The sample lists 1.5 million to 2 million distinct CDR3 sequences; about 49% were seen once. Germline lookup yields CDR1 MNHEY and CDR2 SVGAGI. CDR3 length: 12 residues. The V and J ends lost 0 bases and 5 bases respectively, with 2 bases between them. The origin of this receptor is a woman aged 40-49 years in good health. This sequence joins TRBV6-5 and TRBJ1-5; D unclear. The sample taken for sequencing was blood. CDR3 DNA: TGTGCCAGCAGTTACTCCTATCAGCCCCAGCATTTT. This gives the protein CASSYSYQPQHF.